The 29 T cell receptor beta chains below come from one sample, sequenced in a study of T cell responses to AZD1222 COVID-19 vaccine. The protocol was immunoSEQ multiplex PCR, while the TCRdb copy is restricted to in-frame clones and leaves out a portion. Of some 150,000 clones in the sample, about 89% were seen once. This specimen was peripheral blood, taken on day 0 of AZD1222 vaccination. All receptors derive from an adult in good health.

The rearrangement links TRBV2 to TRBJ1-2; 8 positions match TRBD1. The V gene end was trimmed by 4 bases and the J gene end by 7 bases; junction bases not matched to a gene: 8. Germline-derived CDR1 and CDR2 are SNHLY and FYNNEI. The CDR3 extends over 14 amino acids. In nucleotides, the CDR3 is TGTGCCAGCAGTGTGGTTGGACAGGGCTCTGGCTACACCTTC. Residues: CASSVVGQGSGYTF.

The genes are TRBV5-1 and TRBJ1-5; TRBD1 matches 7 bases. The CDR3 loop spans 14 amino acids. The germline CDR1 and CDR2 sequences are SGHRS and YFSETQ. The V segment lost 3 bases and the J segment 7 bases; nucleotides outside the gene matches: 7. In nucleotides, the CDR3 is TGCGCCAGCAGCTCAGCAGGGGGTGACCAGCCCCAGCATTTT. Translating it yields CASSSAGGDQPQHF.

The V and J genes are TRBV11-2 and TRBJ2-7; TRBD2 matches 10 bases. The CDR3 contains 15 residues. Losses at the gene ends were 5 bases for V and 1 base for J; bases not matched to a gene: 5. Germline V CDR1 and CDR2: SGHAT, FQNNGV. As DNA, the CDR3 is TGTGCCAGCAGCACCGGACTAGCGGTTTCCTACGAGCAGTACTTC. It translates to CASSTGLAVSYEQYF.

This clone was seen a single time. The V gene is TRBV28, the J gene TRBJ1-1, with 8 bases matching TRBD1. This CDR3 is 12 amino acids long. V lost 4 bases, J lost 7 bases, and 2 bases stayed unmatched. Per the germline V gene, CDR1 is MDHEN and CDR2 is SYDVKM. CDR3: CASSSQGDEAFF. CDR3 DNA sequence: TGTGCCAGCAGTTCACAGGGGGATGAAGCTTTCTTT.

This clone came up once. This sequence joins TRBV28 and TRBJ1-4; D gene unclear. Germline V lookup: CDR1 MDHEN, CDR2 SYDVKM. The CDR3 is 14 residues long. V lost 5 bases and J lost 2, with 9 bases in between. CDR3 sequence: CASSLAGTNEKLFF. CDR3 in DNA: TGTGCCAGCAGTCTAGCCGGGACTAATGAAAAACTGTTTTTT.

The DNA for the CDR3 is TGTGCCAGTACTCTACTAGCGGGAGTAATGAATGAGCAGTTCTTC. Amino acids: CASTLLAGVMNEQFF. The chain recombines TRBV19 with TRBJ2-1; 11 bases agree with TRBD2. Germline assignment: CDR1 LNHDA and CDR2 SQIVND (reference sequence). V dropped 7 bases and J dropped 7; count of bases not matched to a gene: 9. This CDR3 comprises 15 residues.

J is TRBJ1-1 and V is TRBV6-5; no reliable D call. CDR1 is MNHEY, CDR2 SVGAGI, per germline. V shed 0 bases and J shed 4 bases, with 15 bases lying between them. The CDR3 contains 16 residues. The CDR3 DNA follows: TGTGCCAGCAGTTACTCCCAATCCTCCGACACCACTGAAGCTTTCTTT. This gives the protein CASSYSQSSDTTEAFF.

The genes are TRBV9 and TRBJ1-5; D is uncertain. Trimming took 3 bases from V and 5 from J, leaving 15 bases between them. CDR3 length: 15 residues. Per the germline V gene, CDR1 is SGDLS and CDR2 is YYNGEE. Here the CDR3 reads CASSAKPGGHQPQHF. DNA for the CDR3: TGTGCCAGCAGCGCCAAGCCTGGCGGGCATCAGCCCCAGCATTTT.

The chain links TRBV27 to TRBJ2-1; 7 bases align to TRBD2. The J segment lost 0 bases and the V segment lost 5 bases, leaving 7 bases of the junction unmatched. The CDR3 is made up of 16 amino acids. Germline values: CDR1 MNHEY, CDR2 SMNVEV (reference sequence). As DNA, the CDR3 is TGTGCCAGCAGTGTACGCGGGAGTGTCTCCTACAATGAGCAGTTCTTC. This translates into CASSVRGSVSYNEQFF.

J is TRBJ1-4 and V is TRBV5-4; D is unresolved. Germline V lookup: CDR1 SGHNT, CDR2 YYREEE (reference sequence). Trimming removed 0 bases from V and 8 bases from J, with 11 bases in between. The CDR3 has 14 amino acids. CDR3 coding DNA: TGTGCCAGCAGCTTGGACGGGTTGGCGGAAAAACTGTTTTTT. It encodes CASSLDGLAEKLFF.

This rearrangement joins TRBV28 to TRBJ1-5; TRBD1 matches 7 bases. Germline V CDR1 and CDR2: MDHEN, SYDVKM. The CDR3 is made up of 15 amino acids. V shed 3 bases and J 2 bases; nucleotides not matched to a gene: 4. CDR3 residues: CASSLGQFGNQPQHF. DNA for the CDR3: TGTGCCAGCAGTTTGGGACAGTTTGGCAATCAGCCCCAGCATTTT.

Here the CDR3 DNA reads TGTGCCAGCCTCATACAAGGGGCAACTAACTATGGCTACACCTTC. It translates to CASLIQGATNYGYTF. This rearrangement joins TRBV6-5 to TRBJ1-2; D possibly corresponds to TRBD1 (5 bases). Germline V gene lookup returns CDR1 MNHEY and CDR2 SVGAGI. There are 15 residues in the CDR3. Trimming took 8 bases from V and 0 from J, leaving 16 bases between them.

This clone has just one count. The chain employs TRBV13 and TRBJ2-1, with D possibly being TRBD2 (7 bases). The germline gives CDR1 PRHDT, CDR2 FYEKMQ (reference sequence). Trimming shortened V by 1 base and J by 9 bases, and 19 bases separated the two germline ends. The CDR3 covers 16 residues. DNA of the CDR3: TGTGCCAGCAGCTTAGCAGGCGGGGGCGCCGCCAGTGAGCAGTTCTTC. Translation gives CASSLAGGGAASEQFF. Supplemented by reference TRBV13 and TRBJ2-1, the full variable domain reads AAGVIQSPRHLIKEKRETATLKCYPIPRHDTVYWYQQGPGQDPQFLISFYEKMQSDKGSIPDRFSAQQFSDYHSELNMSSLELGDSALYFCASSLAGGGAASEQFFGPGTRLTVL.

The V call is TRBV7-3, the J call TRBJ2-3, with 13 positions matching TRBD2. Germline CDR1 SGHTA, CDR2 FQGTGA. V shed 3 bases and J 3 bases; nucleotides not matched to a gene: 3. The CDR3 extends over 16 amino acids. This chain's CDR3 is CASSFGTSGTTDTQYF. The CDR3 coding sequence is TGTGCCAGCAGCTTCGGGACTAGCGGGACGACAGATACGCAGTATTTT. The whole variable domain, remainder taken from reference TRBV7-3 and TRBJ2-3, is GAGVSQTPSNKVTEKGKYVELRCDPISGHTALYWYRQSLGQGPEFLIYFQGTGAADDSGLPNDRFFAVRPEGSVSTLKIQRTERGDSAVYLCASSFGTSGTTDTQYFGPGTRLTVL.

As DNA, the CDR3 is TGTGCCAGCAGCCCGTGGGACAGATACTATGGCTACACCTTC. Amino acid sequence: CASSPWDRYYGYTF. The V and J genes are TRBV7-2 and TRBJ1-2, with TRBD1 matching over 7 bases. This CDR3 region has 14 residues. Germline values: CDR1 SGHTA, CDR2 FQGNSA. Unmatched junction bases numbered 6, after V lost 5 bases and J lost 3 bases.

The V call is TRBV5-1, the J call TRBJ2-1; tentative D call: TRBD2 (5 bases). The CDR3 covers 17 residues. Germline loops: CDR1 SGHRS, CDR2 YFSETQ. Trimming stripped 7 bases from V and 7 bases from J, with 27 bases between. CDR3 sequence (DNA): TGCGCCAGCGCTCGAGGCTGGGTAGAGACCTGGGAGAATGAGCAGTTCTTC. It is translated as CASARGWVETWENEQFF.

The J gene is TRBJ1-1, the V gene TRBV25-1; the D gene is possibly TRBD1 (5 bases). Per germline, CDR1 MGHDK and CDR2 SYGVNS. V was trimmed by 4 bases and J by 1 base, leaving 10 bases between them. The CDR3 consists of 14 residues. The CDR3 sequence is CASSGGGQNTEAFF. The CDR3 region has the DNA TGTGCCAGCAGTGGTGGAGGACAGAACACTGAAGCTTTCTTT. Supplemented by reference TRBV25-1 and TRBJ1-1, the full variable domain reads EADIYQTPRYLVIGTGKKITLECSQTMGHDKMYWYQQDPGMELHLIHYSYGVNSTEKGDLSSESTVSRIRTEHFPLTLESARPSHTSQYLCASSGGGQNTEAFFGQGTRLTVV.

CDR3 nucleotides: TGTGCCAGCAGCCAAGATAAGTCTGTGAACAGTCCCATGAACACTGAAGCTTTCTTT. Translated, it gives CASSQDKSVNSPMNTEAFF. This rearrangement joins TRBV3-1 (or the pseudogene TRBV3-2) to TRBJ1-1, with D hard to call. The CDR3 runs 19 residues. Germline CDR1 is LGHDT and CDR2 is YNNKEL (reference sequence). Trimming removed 0 bases at V and 0 bases at J, with 20 bases between.

The V call is TRBV5-1, the J call TRBJ2-6, with 7 bases lining up with TRBD1. The CDR3 is made up of 15 amino acids. In germline, CDR1 is SGHRS, CDR2 YFSETQ. Trimming removed 4 bases from V and 4 bases from J; junction bases left unmatched: 5. CDR3 region: CASSVGGSGANVLTF. In DNA, the CDR3 is TGCGCCAGCAGCGTAGGGGGCTCGGGGGCCAACGTCCTGACTTTC.

The chain combines TRBV30 with TRBJ2-7; D may be TRBD1 (6 bases). Germline CDR1 reads GTSNPN; CDR2 reads SVGIG (reference sequence). V was clipped by 1 base and J by 2 bases, with 15 bases between them. This CDR3 is 15 amino acids long. This CDR3 reads CAWSATFRGPYEQYF. In nucleotides, the CDR3 is TGTGCCTGGAGTGCGACCTTCAGGGGCCCCTACGAGCAGTACTTC.

The rearrangement uses TRBV13 and TRBJ2-3, with D tentatively TRBD2 (5 bases). Trimming left V 5 bases short and J 4 bases short, with 13 bases between. Germline V gene data show CDR1 as PRHDT and CDR2 as FYEKMQ (reference sequence). This CDR3 is built from 14 residues. The CDR3 DNA sequence: TGTGCCAGCAGCCAACGTGGGAGACCAGATACGCAGTATTTT. This translates into CASSQRGRPDTQYF. The whole variable domain, remainder taken from reference TRBV13 and TRBJ2-3, is AAGVIQSPRHLIKEKRETATLKCYPIPRHDTVYWYQQGPGQDPQFLISFYEKMQSDKGSIPDRFSAQQFSDYHSELNMSSLELGDSALYFCASSQRGRPDTQYFGPGTRLTVL.

The chain couples TRBV5-4 to TRBJ2-1; 7 nucleotides match TRBD2. V was pared by 3 bases and J by 12 bases, with 6 bases of the junction left unmatched. CDR1 and CDR2 from the germline V gene are SGHNT and YYREEE (reference sequence). There are 12 residues in the CDR3. The chain's CDR3 is CASSYYREVQFF. The CDR3 coding sequence is TGTGCCAGCAGCTATTACCGGGAGGTGCAGTTCTTC.

The V gene is TRBV12-3 or TRBV12-4, the J gene TRBJ1-1; tentative D call: TRBD1 (5 bases). The V gene lost 3 bases and the J gene lost 1 base, with 6 bases spanning the gap. This CDR3 has 13 residues. DNA for the CDR3: TGTGCCAGCAGTTTGGGGGGGAACACTGAAGCTTTCTTT. As protein: CASSLGGNTEAFF.

The chain joins TRBV6-5 to TRBJ1-6; D remains unclear. The ends were cut back, 8 bases at V and 0 bases at J, with 5 bases in the middle. CDR3 length: 13 amino acids. The germline CDR1 and CDR2 sequences are MNHEY and SVGAGI. This CDR3 is CASHSSYNSPLHF. The CDR3 nucleotides are TGTGCCAGCCATAGCTCCTATAATTCACCCCTCCACTTT.

The chain is built from TRBV27 and TRBJ2-3; 7 bases fit TRBD2. The germline V gene encodes CDR1 MNHEY and CDR2 SMNVEV (reference sequence). The length of the CDR3 is 16 residues. V shed 1 base, J shed 2 bases, and the junction held 6 bases outside the gene matches. The CDR3 here is CASSLLGGGVTDTQYF. CDR3 nucleotide sequence: TGTGCCAGCAGTTTATTGGGGGGAGGGGTCACAGATACGCAGTATTTT.

The gene calls are TRBV6-5 and TRBJ2-7, with 13 bases lining up with TRBD2. J was trimmed by 4 bases and V by 4 bases; bases with no gene match: 4. CDR3 length: 15 amino acids. CDR1 and CDR2 from the germline V gene are MNHEY and SVGAGI. CDR3 bases: TGTGCCAGCAGTTTGACTAGCGGGGGGCCTTACGAGCAGTACTTC. Its protein product is CASSLTSGGPYEQYF.

The J gene is TRBJ2-2, the V gene TRBV5-8; D unresolved. This CDR3 is 18 amino acids long. Trimming left V 0 bases short and J 1 base short, with 16 bases between. Per germline, CDR1 SGHTS and CDR2 YDEGEE. The CDR3 nucleotides are TGTGCCAGCAGCTTGGTCGGCAACCTCGGCCAGAACACCGGGGAGCTGTTTTTT. Encoded protein: CASSLVGNLGQNTGELFF. The entire variable domain, with the rest obtained from reference TRBV5-8 and TRBJ2-2, is as follows: EAGVTQSPTHLIKTRGQQATLRCSPISGHTSVYWYQQALGLGLQFLLWYDEGEERNRGNFPPRFSGRQFPNYSSELNVNALELEDSALYLCASSLVGNLGQNTGELFFGEGSRLTVL.

The chain links TRBV10-3 to TRBJ1-2; a weak D match, TRBD1 (5 bases). The germline V and J ends were trimmed by 11 bases and 5 bases, with 18 bases remaining between them. The germline gives CDR1 ENHRY, CDR2 SYGVKD. This CDR3 comprises 13 residues. The CDR3 loop reads CAHRGDTIYGYTF. The CDR3 DNA reads as TGTGCCCATAGGGGAGACACCATTTATGGCTACACCTTC.

V usage is TRBV7-2 and J usage is TRBJ1-1; unclear D gene. Per the germline V gene, CDR1 is SGHTA and CDR2 is FQGNSA. Trimming pared 5 bases from V and 1 base from J, leaving 11 bases between. The CDR3 contains 14 residues. The CDR3 coding sequence is TGTGCCAGCAGCCCTTCAGGAAGGAACACTGAAGCTTTCTTT. It encodes CASSPSGRNTEAFF.